This T cell receptor (beta chain) was identified during a study of long-term antiretroviral therapy in people with HIV. An immunoSEQ assay, version v3.0, was performed at survey level. Profiled with immunoSEQ multiplex PCR; TCRdb holds only in-frame clones, not every one. In the table there are around 9,000 clones, 70% to 80% of which are singletons. This CDR3 region has 17 residues. Germline V CDR1 and CDR2: WSHSY, SAAADI. After removal of 7 bases from V and 10 bases from J, the junction contained 19 bases not matched to a gene. The chain uses TRBV10-2 and TRBJ1-6; TRBD1 agrees at 7 bases. This sequence was found in a man between 25 and 39 years old with HIV. The sequencing used unsorted PBMCs, collected 0.4 years before starting antiretroviral therapy. The CDR3 loop is CASNDRDTTGSRSPLHF. CDR3 nucleotide sequence: TGCGCCAGCAACGACCGAGACACGACAGGGTCGAGGTCACCCCTCCACTTT.